This T cell receptor (beta chain) appears in the sequencing data of a study of radiotherapy plus CTLA-4 blockade in lung cancer. Clones were sequenced by immunoSEQ multiplex PCR, and TCRdb holds only the in-frame ones, with some missing. The sample has roughly 50,000 clones, approximately 76% seen once; the top ten hold 11%. This CDR3 region has 14 residues. The ends were cut back, 5 bases at V and 2 bases at J, with 13 bases in the middle. Germline V lookup: CDR1 SGHVS, CDR2 FQNEAQ. On this clone itself: Antigen: not known.

Chemo-refractory metastatic non-small-cell lung cancer patients underwent focal radiation alongside CTLA-4 blockade with ipilimumab. The study's findings and limits: Clones of tumor-derived TCRs expanded in blood after radiotherapy plus ipilimumab. Reportedly, early blood T cell clone dynamics best predicted response, with interferon-beta.

This receptor was identified in a human donor with non-small cell lung cancer who had stable disease on radiotherapy plus ipilimumab. The chain carries TRBV7-8 and TRBJ2-7; TRBD1 might be the D (6 bases). Sequenced material: peripheral blood, taken from a patient treated with radiotherapy plus ipilimumab. For the CDR3, the DNA is TGTGCCAGCAGCCCGACAGGTATCCCCTACGAGCAGTACTTC. It is translated as CASSPTGIPYEQYF. The variable domain in full, with the rest retrieved from reference TRBV7-8 and TRBJ2-7, is GAGVSQSPRYKVAKRGQDVALRCDPISGHVSLFWYQQALGQGPEFLTYFQNEAQLDKSGLPSDRFFAERPEGSVSTLKIQRTQQEDSAVYLCASSPTGIPYEQYFGPGTRLTVT.